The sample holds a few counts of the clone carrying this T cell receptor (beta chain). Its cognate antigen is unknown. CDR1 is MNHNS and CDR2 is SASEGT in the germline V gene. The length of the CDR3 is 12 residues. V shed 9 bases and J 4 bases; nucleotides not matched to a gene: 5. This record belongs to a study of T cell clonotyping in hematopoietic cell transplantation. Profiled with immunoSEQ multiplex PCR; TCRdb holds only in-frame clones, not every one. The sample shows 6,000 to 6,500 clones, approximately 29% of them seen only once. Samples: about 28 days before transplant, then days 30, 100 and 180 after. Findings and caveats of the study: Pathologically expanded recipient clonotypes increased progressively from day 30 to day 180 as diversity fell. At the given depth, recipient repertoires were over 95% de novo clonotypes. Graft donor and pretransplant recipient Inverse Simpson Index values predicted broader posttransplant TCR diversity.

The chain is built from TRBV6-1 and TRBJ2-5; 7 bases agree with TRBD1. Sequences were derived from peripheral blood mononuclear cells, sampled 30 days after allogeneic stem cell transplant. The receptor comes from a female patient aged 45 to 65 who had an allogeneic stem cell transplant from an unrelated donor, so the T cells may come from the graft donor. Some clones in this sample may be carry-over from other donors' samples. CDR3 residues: CASVWDRETQYF. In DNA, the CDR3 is TGTGCCAGTGTCTGGGACAGAGAGACCCAGTACTTC.